This T cell receptor beta chain was identified during a study of cytomegalovirus exposure and HLA in healthy donors. A multiplex PCR was run with 60 Vbeta primers and 13 Jbeta primers. The method was immunoSEQ multiplex PCR; TCRdb's version includes in-frame clones alone and lacks a portion of them. The sample has about 190,000 clones; roughly 80% are singletons. Trimming shortened V by 7 bases and J by 0 bases, and 19 bases separated the two germline ends. Germline V gene lookup returns CDR1 SNHLY and CDR2 FYNNEI. The CDR3 runs to 16 residues. This clone has a handful of counts. This TCR derives from a man aged 45-65 years in good health and CMV-seronegative. The genes are TRBV2 and TRBJ2-7; D perhaps matches TRBD1 (6 bases). The sequenced material came from PBMCs. The CDR3: CASTITGTRNSYEQYF. CDR3 DNA: TGTGCCAGCACCATAACCGGGACACGAAACTCCTACGAGCAGTACTTC.